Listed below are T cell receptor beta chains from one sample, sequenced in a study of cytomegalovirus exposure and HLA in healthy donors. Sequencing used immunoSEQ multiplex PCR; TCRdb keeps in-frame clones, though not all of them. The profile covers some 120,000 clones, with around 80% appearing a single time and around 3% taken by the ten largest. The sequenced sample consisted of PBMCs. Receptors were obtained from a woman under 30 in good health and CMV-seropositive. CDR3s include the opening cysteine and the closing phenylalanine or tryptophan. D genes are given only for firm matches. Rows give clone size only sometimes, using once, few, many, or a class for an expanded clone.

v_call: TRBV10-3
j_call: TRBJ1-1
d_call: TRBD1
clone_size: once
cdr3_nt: TGTGCCATCAGTTCCCCCTTTGGGGGCGCAGGGGGGAACACTGAAGCTTTCTTT
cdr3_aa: CAISSPFGGAGGNTEAFF

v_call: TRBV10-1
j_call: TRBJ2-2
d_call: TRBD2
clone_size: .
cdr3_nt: TGCGCCAGCAGACTCCCCCGGGAGGGAACCGGGGAGCTGTTTTTT
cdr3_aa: CASRLPREGTGELFF

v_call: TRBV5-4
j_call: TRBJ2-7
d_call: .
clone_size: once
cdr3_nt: TGTGCCAGCAGCCCAAGCCCCTCAGCGTCGGGTTACGAGCAGTACTTC
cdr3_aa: CASSPSPSASGYEQYF

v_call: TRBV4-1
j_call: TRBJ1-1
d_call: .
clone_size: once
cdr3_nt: TGCGCCAGCAGCCATCCCTTGAGTGCGGGTCCCAAGGAAGCTTTCTTT
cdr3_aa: CASSHPLSAGPKEAFF

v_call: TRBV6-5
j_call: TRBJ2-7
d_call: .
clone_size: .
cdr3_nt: TGTGCCAGCAGTTACTCGGGCAGCTCCTACGAGCAGTACTTC
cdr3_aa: CASSYSGSSYEQYF

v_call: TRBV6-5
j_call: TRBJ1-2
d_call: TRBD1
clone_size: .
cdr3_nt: TGTGCCAGCAGTTCGCCTAGGACAGGGGGCTATGGCTACACCTTC
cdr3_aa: CASSSPRTGGYGYTF

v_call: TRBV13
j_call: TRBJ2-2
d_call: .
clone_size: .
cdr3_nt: TGTGCCAGCAGCTCTCGACACCCGTCGGAGGAGCTGTTTTTT
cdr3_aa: CASSSRHPSEELFF

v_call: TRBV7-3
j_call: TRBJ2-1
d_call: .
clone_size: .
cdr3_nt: TGTGCCAGCAGCTTAAACCCCCAGCGGGCCTCCTACAATGAGCAGTTCTTC
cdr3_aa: CASSLNPQRASYNEQFF

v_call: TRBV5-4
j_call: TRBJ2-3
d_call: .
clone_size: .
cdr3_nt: TGTGCCAGCAGCCTTATAGCAGATACGCAGTATTTT
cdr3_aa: CASSLIADTQYF

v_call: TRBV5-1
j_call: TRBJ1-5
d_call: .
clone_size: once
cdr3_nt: TGCGCCAGCAGCCCCCACGGGTGGGGCGATCAGCCCCAGCATTTT
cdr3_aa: CASSPHGWGDQPQHF

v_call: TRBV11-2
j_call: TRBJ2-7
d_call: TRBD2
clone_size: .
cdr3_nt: TGTGCCAGCAGCTCCCCGGGAGCGGGAATGTACGAGCAGTACTTC
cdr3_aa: CASSSPGAGMYEQYF

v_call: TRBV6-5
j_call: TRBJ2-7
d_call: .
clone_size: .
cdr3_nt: TGTGCCAGCTTAAACAGGGAACTCTACGAGCAGTACTTC
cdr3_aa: CASLNRELYEQYF

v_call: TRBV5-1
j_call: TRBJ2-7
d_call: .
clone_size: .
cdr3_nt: TGCGCCAGCAGCTTGGCGGGGTCTACCTACGAGCAGTACTTC
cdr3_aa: CASSLAGSTYEQYF

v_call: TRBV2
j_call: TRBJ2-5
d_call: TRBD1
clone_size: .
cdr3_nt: TGTGCCAGCAGTCTCCGGGGACAGGGGTGGGAGACCCAGTACTTC
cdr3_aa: CASSLRGQGWETQYF

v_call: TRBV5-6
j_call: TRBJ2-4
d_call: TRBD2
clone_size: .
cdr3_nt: TGTGCCAGCAGCTTTGGCGGGAGGGCCATAACCAACATTCAGTACTTC
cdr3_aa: CASSFGGRAITNIQYF

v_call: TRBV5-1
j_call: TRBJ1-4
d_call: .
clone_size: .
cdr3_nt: TGCGCCAGCAGCTTGGTGAGCGAGGAAAAACTGTTTTTT
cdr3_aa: CASSLVSEEKLFF

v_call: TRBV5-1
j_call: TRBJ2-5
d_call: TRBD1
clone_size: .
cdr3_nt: TGCGCCAGCAGCTCGGACAGGGTCCAAGAGACCCAGTACTTC
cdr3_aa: CASSSDRVQETQYF

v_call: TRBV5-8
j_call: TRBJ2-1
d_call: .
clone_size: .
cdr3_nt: TGTGCCAGCAGCTTGGGTGGCGGGATGACCTACAATGAGCAGTTCTTC
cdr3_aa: CASSLGGGMTYNEQFF

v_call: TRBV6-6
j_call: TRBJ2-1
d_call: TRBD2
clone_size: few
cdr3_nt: TGTGCCAGCAGTTTCTCTAGCGGGAGGGCCAATGAGCAGTTCTTC
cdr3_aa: CASSFSSGRANEQFF

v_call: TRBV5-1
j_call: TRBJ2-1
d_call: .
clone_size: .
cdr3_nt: TGCGCCAGCAGCTTGGGTTCCAGGAATGAGCAGTTCTTC
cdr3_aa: CASSLGSRNEQFF

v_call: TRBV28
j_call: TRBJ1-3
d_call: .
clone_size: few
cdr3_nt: TGTGCCAGCAGCCCGACCGGGGGCTCTGGAAACACCATATATTTT
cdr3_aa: CASSPTGGSGNTIYF

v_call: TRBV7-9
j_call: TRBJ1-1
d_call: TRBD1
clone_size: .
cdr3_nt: TGTGCCAGCAGCCTTACAGGGGACACTGAAGCTTTCTTT
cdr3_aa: CASSLTGDTEAFF

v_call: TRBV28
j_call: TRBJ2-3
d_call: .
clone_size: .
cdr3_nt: TGTGCCAGCAGTACCCCGAGGGGGGAGGGCCGCACAGATACGCAGTATTTT
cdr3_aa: CASSTPRGEGRTDTQYF

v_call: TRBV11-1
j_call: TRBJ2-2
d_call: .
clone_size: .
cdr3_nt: TGTGCCAGCAGCTTATACTATACATTGAACACCGGGGAGCTGTTTTTT
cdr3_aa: CASSLYYTLNTGELFF

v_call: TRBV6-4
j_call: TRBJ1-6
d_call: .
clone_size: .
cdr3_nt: TGTGCCAGCCCCCAGGGCTGCGGCGGTTCACCCCTCCACTTT
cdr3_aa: CASPQGCGGSPLHF

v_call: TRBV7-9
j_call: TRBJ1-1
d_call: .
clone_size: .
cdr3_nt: TGTGCCAGCAGCTTAGCAGTGGGGCAAGAGACTGAAGCTTTCTTT
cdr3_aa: CASSLAVGQETEAFF

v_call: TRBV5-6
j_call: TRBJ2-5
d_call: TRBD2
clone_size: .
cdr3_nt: TGTGCCAGCAGCTCCTGGACAGCCCTAGCGGGAGCGGGTATCAAGACCCAGTACTTC
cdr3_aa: CASSSWTALAGAGIKTQYF

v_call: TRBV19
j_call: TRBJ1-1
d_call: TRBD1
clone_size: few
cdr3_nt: TGTGCCAGTACTCCCACAGGGGGCCGGGCTGAAGCTTTCTTT
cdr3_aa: CASTPTGGRAEAFF

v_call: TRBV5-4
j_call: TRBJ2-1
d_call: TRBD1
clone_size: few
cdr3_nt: TGTGCCAGCACCCGGGGGGCCGGGACAGGGGGACTCAATGAGCAGTTCTTC
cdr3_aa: CASTRGAGTGGLNEQFF

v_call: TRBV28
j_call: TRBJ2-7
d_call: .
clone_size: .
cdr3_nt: TGTGCCAGCAGCCCGGCCTACGAGCAGTACTTC
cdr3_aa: CASSPAYEQYF

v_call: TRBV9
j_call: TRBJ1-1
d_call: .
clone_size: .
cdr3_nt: TGTGCCAGCAGCGTAGGACCCCGCTCAGGGAAGCACACTGAAGCTTTCTTT
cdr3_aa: CASSVGPRSGKHTEAFF

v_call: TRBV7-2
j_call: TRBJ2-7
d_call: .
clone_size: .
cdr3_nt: TGTGCCAGCACCAGGACAGACTCCTACGAGCAGTACTTC
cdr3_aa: CASTRTDSYEQYF

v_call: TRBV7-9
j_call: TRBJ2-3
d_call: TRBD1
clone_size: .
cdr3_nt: TGTGCCACCGATAAGATTGGACAGGGATTTTTTGACACAGATACGCAGTATTTT
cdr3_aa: CATDKIGQGFFDTDTQYF

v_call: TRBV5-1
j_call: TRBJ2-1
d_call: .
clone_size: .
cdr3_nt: TGCGCCAGCAGCTTTGGTAGCGGCTCCTACAATGAGCAGTTCTTC
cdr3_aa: CASSFGSGSYNEQFF

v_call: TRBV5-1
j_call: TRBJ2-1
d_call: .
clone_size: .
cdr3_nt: TGCGCCAGCAAGGGGGACGGCCACTACAATGAGCAGTTCTTC
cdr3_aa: CASKGDGHYNEQFF

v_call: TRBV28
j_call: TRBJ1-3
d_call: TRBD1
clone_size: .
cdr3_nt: TGTGCCAGCGTACCTCAGGGGGCAACCGGCTCTGGAAACACCATATATTTT
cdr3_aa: CASVPQGATGSGNTIYF

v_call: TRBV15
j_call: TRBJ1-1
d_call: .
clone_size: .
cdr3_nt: TGTGCCACCAGCACCCCCCGGGGTCGGACTGAAGCTTTCTTT
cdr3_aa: CATSTPRGRTEAFF

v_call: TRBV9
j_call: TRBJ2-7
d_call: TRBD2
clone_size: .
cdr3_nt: TGTGCCAGCAGCGAGGCCGTGGGACTAAACTACGAGCAGTACTTC
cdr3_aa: CASSEAVGLNYEQYF

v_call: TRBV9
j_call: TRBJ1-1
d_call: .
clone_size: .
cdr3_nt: TGTGCCAGCAGCGTCAGAGTAGACAGGAACACTGAAGCTTTCTTT
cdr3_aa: CASSVRVDRNTEAFF

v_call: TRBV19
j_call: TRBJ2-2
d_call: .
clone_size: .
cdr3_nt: TGTGCCAGTAGTGGCGGACAGCGCGGCGGGGAGCTGTTTTTT
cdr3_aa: CASSGGQRGGELFF

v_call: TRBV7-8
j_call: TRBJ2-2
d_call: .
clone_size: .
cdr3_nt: TGTGCCAGCACTCAGGGGAGTCCGAGGACCGGGGAGCTGTTTTTT
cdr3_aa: CASTQGSPRTGELFF

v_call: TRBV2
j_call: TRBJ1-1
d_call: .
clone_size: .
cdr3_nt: TGTGCCAGTCTACTGAGGCCGAACACTGAAGCTTTCTTT
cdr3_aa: CASLLRPNTEAFF

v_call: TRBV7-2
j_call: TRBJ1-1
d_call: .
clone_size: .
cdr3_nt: TGTGCCAGCAGCTTAGAAATGACGTCGGGGAAGGCTTTCTTT
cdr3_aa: CASSLEMTSGKAFF

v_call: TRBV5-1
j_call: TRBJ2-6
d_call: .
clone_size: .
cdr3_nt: TGCGCCAGCAGCCTCGAGGCCCTCTCTGGGGCCAACGTCCTGACTTTC
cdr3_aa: CASSLEALSGANVLTF

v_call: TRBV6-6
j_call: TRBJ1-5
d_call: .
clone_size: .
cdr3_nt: TGTGCCAGCAGCCAGGGAGGTAGGGAGGCGAATCAGCCCCAGCATTTT
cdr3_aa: CASSQGGREANQPQHF

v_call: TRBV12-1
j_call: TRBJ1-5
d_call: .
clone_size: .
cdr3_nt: TGTGCCAGCAGCCGTAGCCTCAGAGACTATCAGCCCCAGCATTTT
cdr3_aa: CASSRSLRDYQPQHF

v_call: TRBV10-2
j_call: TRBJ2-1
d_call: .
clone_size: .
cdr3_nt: TGCGCCAGCAGGGAGGGGCATAGCCGGAGGTGGGACAATGAGCAGTTCTTC
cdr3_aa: CASREGHSRRWDNEQFF

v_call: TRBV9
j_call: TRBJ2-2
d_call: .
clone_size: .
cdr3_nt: TGTGCCAGCAGCGTAGATCCCAGCGCGGGGACCGGGGAGCTGTTTTTT
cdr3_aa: CASSVDPSAGTGELFF

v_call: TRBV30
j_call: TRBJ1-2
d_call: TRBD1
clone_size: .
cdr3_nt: TGTGCCTGGAGTGGGACAGGGCACCTCGTAAACTATGGCTACACCTTC
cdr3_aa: CAWSGTGHLVNYGYTF

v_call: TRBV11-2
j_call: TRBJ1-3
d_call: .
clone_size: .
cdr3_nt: TGTGCCAGCAGCCTTCGGCGGACTTCTGGAAACACCATATATTTT
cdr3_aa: CASSLRRTSGNTIYF

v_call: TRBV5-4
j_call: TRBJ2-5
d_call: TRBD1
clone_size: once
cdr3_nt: TGTGCCAGCAGCTATACAGGGGGAGAGACCCAGTACTTC
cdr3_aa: CASSYTGGETQYF

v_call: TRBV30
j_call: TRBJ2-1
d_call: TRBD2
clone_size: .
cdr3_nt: TGTGCCTGGAACGGGAGGGCCTACAATGAGCAGTTCTTC
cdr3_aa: CAWNGRAYNEQFF

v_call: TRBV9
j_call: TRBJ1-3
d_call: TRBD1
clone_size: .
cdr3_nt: TGTGCCAGCAGCTCAACCGGGACAGGGAGTTATGGAAACACCATATATTTT
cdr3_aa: CASSSTGTGSYGNTIYF

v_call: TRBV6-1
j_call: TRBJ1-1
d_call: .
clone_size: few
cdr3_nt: TGTGCCAGCAGTGAACGGAGGGGTAGTGTGAACACTGAAGCTTTCTTT
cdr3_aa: CASSERRGSVNTEAFF

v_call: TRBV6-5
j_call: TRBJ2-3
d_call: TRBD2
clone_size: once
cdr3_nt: TGTGCCAGCAGTAGGGGGACTAGCGCCACAGATACGCAGTATTTT
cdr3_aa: CASSRGTSATDTQYF

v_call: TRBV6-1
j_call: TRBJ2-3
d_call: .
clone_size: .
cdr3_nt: TGTGTCTACAGGGACGACAGCACAGATACGCAGTATTTT
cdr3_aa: CVYRDDSTDTQYF

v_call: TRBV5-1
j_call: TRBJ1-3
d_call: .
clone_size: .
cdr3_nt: TGCGCCAGCAGCTTGGGACACTTGAGCTCTGGAAACACCATATATTTT
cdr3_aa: CASSLGHLSSGNTIYF

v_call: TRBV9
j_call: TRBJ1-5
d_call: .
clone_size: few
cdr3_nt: TGTGCCAGCAGCGTAGGACAGAATCAGCCCCAGCATTTT
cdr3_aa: CASSVGQNQPQHF

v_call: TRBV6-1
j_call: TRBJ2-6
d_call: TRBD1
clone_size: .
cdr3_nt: TGTGCCAGCAGGGCAGGGGGTACTGGGGCCAACGTCCTGACTTTC
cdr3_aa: CASRAGGTGANVLTF